The 24 T cell receptor beta chains below all came from one sample that was sequenced in a study of cytomegalovirus exposure and HLA in healthy donors. The PCR had 60 Vbeta and 13 Jbeta primers. Method: immunoSEQ multiplex PCR; TCRdb's copy keeps in-frame clones and lacks some. In the table there are 150,000 to 200,000 clones, 75% to 80% of which are singletons. The sequenced sample consisted of PBMCs. The source is a woman aged 45-65 years in good health and CMV-seropositive.

The chain employs TRBV6-1 and TRBJ1-1; TRBD1 matches 9 bases. CDR1 is MNHNS and CDR2 is SASEGT in the germline V gene. J was trimmed by 4 bases and V by 7 bases; bases with no gene match: 10. The CDR3 sequence is 15 residues long. CDR3 DNA sequence: TGTGCCAGCATCCCGAGGACAGGGGAGGGCACTGAAGCTTTCTTT. The encoded protein is CASIPRTGEGTEAFF.

The chain joins TRBV7-3 to TRBJ2-7, with 8 bases matching TRBD2. The CDR3 is 12 amino acids. Germline V CDR1 and CDR2: SGHTA, FQGTGA. The junction had 0 bases not matched to a gene; V was cut back by 2 bases and J by 6 bases. The DNA of the CDR3 is TGTGCCAGCAGCTTAGCGGGAGGCGAGCAGTACTTC. Translated: CASSLAGGEQYF.

J is TRBJ2-2 and V is TRBV5-4; D uncertain. The CDR3 totals 11 residues. Germline V gene lookup returns CDR1 SGHNT and CDR2 YYREEE (reference sequence). The V end was cut by 6 bases, the J end by 3 bases, with 3 bases between. CDR3 DNA sequence: TGTGCCAGCACGGACACCGGGGAGCTGTTTTTT. It yields the protein CASTDTGELFF.

On this clone: At one end the junction does not follow the germline gene, possibly because of a read error. V and J are TRBV7-7 and TRBJ2-5; 9 bases are shared with TRBD1. This CDR3 is 14 amino acids long. CDR1 SSHAT and CDR2 FNYEAQ come from the germline V gene (reference sequence). This CDR3 is CASSSGQGQETQYF. DNA for the CDR3: TGTGCTAGCAGCTCGGGACAGGGTCAAGAGACCCAGTACTTC.

The chain employs TRBV2 and TRBJ1-3; TRBD1 matches at 7 bases. This CDR3 region has 19 residues. Germline V gene data show CDR1 as SNHLY and CDR2 as FYNNEI. Losses at the gene ends were 3 bases for V and 0 bases for J; bases not matched to a gene: 14. CDR3 coding DNA: TGTGCCAGCAGTGACCCTGCCAGGACAGGCCTTACCTCTGGAAACACCATATATTTT. It yields the protein CASSDPARTGLTSGNTIYF.

The chain joins TRBV28 to TRBJ1-2; TRBD1 agrees at 7 bases. Trimming took 6 bases from V and 8 from J; bases not matched to a gene: 12. CDR3 size: 14 residues. Per germline, CDR1 MDHEN and CDR2 SYDVKM. The CDR3 spells CASRSPENRGGYTF. The CDR3 DNA is TGTGCCAGCAGGTCCCCGGAAAACAGGGGAGGCTACACCTTC.

The V call is TRBV28, the J call TRBJ2-7; 9 nucleotides agree with TRBD1. V trimming: 4 bases; J trimming: 2 bases; junction bases outside the gene matches: 9. The CDR3 covers 16 residues. Germline V gives CDR1 MDHEN, CDR2 SYDVKM. In DNA form, the CDR3 reads TGTGCCAGCAGTTCCTATGGGACAGGGCGACCCTACGAGCAGTACTTC. Residues: CASSSYGTGRPYEQYF.

The chain is built from TRBV6-5 and TRBJ1-1; maybe TRBD1 (5 bases). The CDR3 is 14 residues long. In germline, CDR1 is MNHEY, CDR2 SVGAGI. Trimming left V 4 bases short and J 0 bases short, with 9 bases between. The CDR3 DNA reads TGTGCCAGCAGTTGGTCGGGGGTGAACACTGAAGCTTTCTTT. Translation: CASSWSGVNTEAFF.

The chain combines TRBV2 with TRBJ1-1; D is perhaps TRBD1 (5 bases). The V gene lost 6 bases and the J gene lost 6 bases, with 14 bases spanning the gap. The CDR3 runs 13 residues. In germline, CDR1 is SNHLY, CDR2 FYNNEI. CDR3 coding DNA: TGTGCCAGCAGCGCCTCGGGGGGACCTGAAGCTTTCTTT. It translates to CASSASGGPEAFF.

The chain carries TRBV10-1 and TRBJ2-7; 8 bases agree with TRBD2. The germline V gene has CDR1 WNHNN and CDR2 SYGVQD (reference sequence). V dropped 2 bases and J dropped 7; count of bases not matched to a gene: 13. This CDR3 spans 16 amino acids. The CDR3 spells CASSEAGLAVPGEQYF. The CDR3 DNA reads as TGCGCCAGCAGTGAGGCAGGACTAGCCGTACCCGGGGAGCAGTACTTC.

The genes are TRBV30 and TRBJ1-3; the D is unclear. The CDR3 spans 13 residues. Per the germline V gene, CDR1 is GTSNPN and CDR2 is SVGIG (reference sequence). Trimming removed 3 bases from V and 2 bases from J, with 8 bases in between. In nucleotides, the CDR3 is TGTGCCTGGAGGAGTGTTCCTGGAAACACCATATATTTT. Encoded protein: CAWRSVPGNTIYF.

With regard to this clone: Germline and junction disagree at one end, which may indicate a read error. The genes are TRBV11-2 and TRBJ1-1; tentative D call: TRBD1 (5 bases). The CDR3 totals 20 residues. The germline CDR1 and CDR2 sequences are SGHAT and FQNNGV. The CDR3 loop is CASSVDRPPQWGRRSTEAFF. CDR3 DNA: TGTGCCAGCAGCGTAGACAGACCCCCCCAATGGGGGAGGAGAAGCACTGAAGCTTTCTTT.

The gene calls are TRBV28 and TRBJ1-5, with unresolved D. CDR1 and CDR2 (germline): MDHEN, SYDVKM. The CDR3 runs 12 residues. V lost 5 bases and J lost 7, with 9 bases in between. CDR3 in DNA: TGTGCCAGCAGTCTTACTAGGCAGCCCCAGCATTTT. Translating gives CASSLTRQPQHF. Supplemented by reference TRBV28 and TRBJ1-5, the full variable domain reads DVKVTQSSRYLVKRTGEKVFLECVQDMDHENMFWYRQDPGLGLRLIYFSYDVKMKEKGDIPEGYSVSREKKERFSLILESASTNQTSMYLCASSLTRQPQHFGDGTRLSIL.

This rearrangement joins TRBV7-2 to TRBJ1-2; 8 nucleotides agree with TRBD1. V lost 4 bases, J lost 4 bases, and 8 bases stayed unmatched. Per the germline V gene, CDR1 is SGHTA and CDR2 is FQGNSA. CDR3 length: 15 residues. CDR3 nucleotide sequence: TGTGCCAGCAGCTCACCGACAGGGGTGGGCTATGGCTACACCTTC. Its protein is CASSSPTGVGYGYTF.

CDR3: CASSQVFGEGTGNTIYF. CDR3 nucleotide sequence: TGCGCCAGCAGCCAAGTTTTCGGGGAAGGAACTGGAAACACCATATATTTT. The V call is TRBV4-1, the J call TRBJ1-3; D gene uncertain. CDR1 and CDR2 from the germline V gene are MGHRA and YSYEKL. The CDR3 is made up of 17 amino acids. V shed 1 base and J shed 2 bases, with 15 bases lying between them.

The CDR3 DNA follows: TGTGCCATCAGTGAGCGGGACAGGGGAGGCACTGAAGCTTTCTTT. Translating it yields CAISERDRGGTEAFF. The chain uses TRBV10-3 and TRBJ1-1, with 10 bases that match TRBD1. The CDR3 is made up of 15 amino acids. Germline V gene sequence: CDR1 ENHRY, CDR2 SYGVKD. J lost 4 bases, V lost 2 bases, and 4 bases had no gene match.

The rearrangement joins TRBV5-6 to TRBJ1-1; D gene unclear. The V end was cut by 0 bases, the J end by 4 bases, with 7 bases between. Germline V CDR1 and CDR2: SGHDT, YYEEEE. This CDR3 comprises 13 residues. The CDR3 protein is CASSLGYFTEAFF. Written as DNA, the CDR3 is TGTGCCAGCAGCTTGGGGTACTTCACTGAAGCTTTCTTT. Full variable domain (remainder filled in from reference TRBV5-6 and TRBJ1-1): DAGVTQSPTHLIKTRGQQVTLRCSPKSGHDTVSWYQQALGQGPQFIFQYYEEEERQRGNFPDRFSGHQFPNYSSELNVNALLLGDSALYLCASSLGYFTEAFFGQGTRLTVV.

The V gene is TRBV6-6, the J gene TRBJ2-6, with D possibly matching TRBD1 (5 bases). This CDR3 is 16 amino acids long. Germline V gene sequence: CDR1 MNHNY, CDR2 SVGAGI (reference sequence). The germline V and J ends were trimmed by 5 bases and 2 bases, with 13 bases remaining between them. CDR3 DNA: TGTGCCAGCAGTCACATAGACAGACCTGGGGCCAACGTCCTGACTTTC. Residues: CASSHIDRPGANVLTF.

This rearrangement joins TRBV6-6 to TRBJ2-7; the D gene is possibly TRBD1 (6 bases). Germline V gene lookup returns CDR1 MNHNY and CDR2 SVGAGI (reference sequence). CDR3 length: 16 amino acids. V was clipped by 0 bases and J by 1 base, with 13 bases between them. The CDR3 spells CASSYSSGTYSYEQYF. The CDR3 DNA reads TGTGCCAGCAGTTACTCATCCGGGACATATTCCTACGAGCAGTACTTC.

The chain recombines TRBV6-5 with TRBJ1-1; 8 nucleotides agree with TRBD1. The CDR3 contains 12 residues. Trimming took 7 bases from V and 12 from J; bases not matched to a gene: 10. Germline V gives CDR1 MNHEY, CDR2 SVGAGI. The CDR3 region is CASNSWTGMSFF. CDR3 DNA sequence: TGTGCCAGCAATTCCTGGACAGGGATGTCTTTCTTT.

The CDR3 protein is CASSRSGTQYF. The CDR3 coding sequence is TGTGCCAGCAGCCGGTCGGGGACCCAGTACTTC. The chain employs TRBV5-6 and TRBJ2-5; D gene unclear. CDR1 SGHDT and CDR2 YYEEEE come from the germline V gene. This CDR3 has 11 residues. V lost 4 bases and J lost 7, with 8 bases in between.

The V call is TRBV7-2, the J call TRBJ1-6; D might be TRBD1 (5 bases). The CDR3 is made up of 13 amino acids. Looked up from germline, CDR1 is SGHTA and CDR2 is FQGNSA. V lost 8 bases to trimming and J lost 5 bases, with 10 bases between them. Here the CDR3 DNA reads TGTGCCAGCGTACAGGATCATAATTCACCCCTCCACTTT. Translation: CASVQDHNSPLHF.

The rearrangement links TRBV21-1 to TRBJ1-3. TRBV21-1 is tagged as a pseudogene. The CDR3 extends over 15 amino acids. The DNA for the CDR3 is TGTGCCAGCACGTGCAGGGAGGGAAGTGGAAACACCATATATTTT. Protein product: CASTCREGSGNTIYF.

The V and J genes are TRBV4-1 and TRBJ2-1, with D possibly TRBD2 on 6 matching bases. The CDR3 consists of 18 residues. The germline V gene encodes CDR1 MGHRA and CDR2 YSYEKL. The V and J ends lost 3 bases and 4 bases respectively, with 22 bases between them. In DNA form, the CDR3 reads TGCGCCAGCAGCCACTACGAAGGACCCGGGAGTCAATACAATGAGCAGTTCTTC. Translated: CASSHYEGPGSQYNEQFF.